This T cell receptor beta chain was sequenced in a study of glioma-infiltrating T cells after dendritic cell vaccination. The overall study: Dendritic cell vaccine was injected intradermally three times, biweekly.

The study, taken as a whole, reports: No direct clonality-survival link was found; a diverse polyclonal response may matter.

Germline CDR1 and CDR2: SNHLY and FYNNEI. This CDR3 region has 17 residues. With 7 bases removed from V and 1 base from J, the gap between germline ends came to 22 bases. Primers: 60 V beta forward and 13 J beta reverse. The method was immunoSEQ multiplex PCR; TCRdb's version includes in-frame clones alone and lacks a portion of them. The sample has tens of thousands of clones; more than 75% are singletons. On this clone: Its cognate antigen is unknown.

The time point was: after dendritic cell vaccination, including at tumor progression/relapse. Isocitrate dehydrogenase mutation was absent in all glioblastoma patients. Sequencing used blood, obtained after dendritic cell vaccination. The V call is TRBV2, the J call TRBJ1-1; weak D call: TRBD1 (6 bases). The origin of this receptor is a human donor with glioblastoma. Written as DNA, the CDR3 is TGTGCCAGCAATCTCGGACAGCTTGATACAGGGAACACTGAAGCTTTCTTT. Encoded protein: CASNLGQLDTGNTEAFF.